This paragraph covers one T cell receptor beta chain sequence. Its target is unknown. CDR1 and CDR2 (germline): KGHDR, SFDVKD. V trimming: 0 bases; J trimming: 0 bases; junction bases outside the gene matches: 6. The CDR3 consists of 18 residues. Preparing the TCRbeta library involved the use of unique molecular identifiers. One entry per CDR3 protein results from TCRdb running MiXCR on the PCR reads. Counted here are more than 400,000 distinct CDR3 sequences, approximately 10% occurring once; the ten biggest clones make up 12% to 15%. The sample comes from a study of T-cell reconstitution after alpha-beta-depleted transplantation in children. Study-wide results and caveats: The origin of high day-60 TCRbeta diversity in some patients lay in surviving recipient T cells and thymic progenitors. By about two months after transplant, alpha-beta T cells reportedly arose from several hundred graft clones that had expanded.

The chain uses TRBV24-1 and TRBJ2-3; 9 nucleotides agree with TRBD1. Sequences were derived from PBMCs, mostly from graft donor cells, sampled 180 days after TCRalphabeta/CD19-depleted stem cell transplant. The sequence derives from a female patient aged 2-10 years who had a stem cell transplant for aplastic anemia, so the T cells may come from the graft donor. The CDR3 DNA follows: TGTGCCACCAGTGATTTGGATACAGGGGGCTCGAGCACAGATACGCAGTATTTT. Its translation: CATSDLDTGGSSTDTQYF.